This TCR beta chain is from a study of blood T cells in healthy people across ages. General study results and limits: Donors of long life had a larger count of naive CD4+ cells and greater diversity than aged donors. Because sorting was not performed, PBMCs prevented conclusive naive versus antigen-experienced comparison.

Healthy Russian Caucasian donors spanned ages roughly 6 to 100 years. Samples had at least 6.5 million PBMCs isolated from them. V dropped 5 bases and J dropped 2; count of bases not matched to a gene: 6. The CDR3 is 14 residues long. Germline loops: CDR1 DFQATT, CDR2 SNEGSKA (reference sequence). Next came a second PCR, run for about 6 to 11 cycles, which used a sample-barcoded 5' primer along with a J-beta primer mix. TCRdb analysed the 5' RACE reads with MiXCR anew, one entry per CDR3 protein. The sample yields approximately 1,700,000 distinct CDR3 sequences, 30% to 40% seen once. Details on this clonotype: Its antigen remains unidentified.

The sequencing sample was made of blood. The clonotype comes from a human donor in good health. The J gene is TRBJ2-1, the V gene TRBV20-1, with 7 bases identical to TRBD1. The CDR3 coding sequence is TGCAGTGCTTTGGACAGGTACACCTACAATGAGCAGTTCTTC. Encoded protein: CSALDRYTYNEQFF.